The 22 T cell receptor beta chains below come from one sample, sequenced in a study of blood T cells in healthy people across ages. The second PCR ran roughly 7 to 12 cycles with a sample-barcoded 5' primer and J-beta primers. MiXCR was run by TCRdb on the 5' RACE reads, yielding one entry per CDR3 protein. The table includes around 500,000 distinct CDR3 sequences, 27% detected once. The same specimen was also included in a second study, on T cells of mothers and their children.

The sample comprised blood. The source of these receptors is a boy aged 2 to 10 in good health.

A single count supports this clonotype. The chain joins TRBV10-3 to TRBJ1-3; no clear D. V was cut by 11 bases and J by 0 bases, with 11 bases left in between. The CDR3 consists of 13 residues. Germline CDR1 is ENHRY and CDR2 is SYGVKD. CDR3 nucleotides: TGTGCCGCGCGAGAGGCCTCTGGAAACACCATATATTTT. Translating gives CAAREASGNTIYF.

The chain employs TRBV10-3 and TRBJ2-7, with D possibly matching TRBD1 (5 bases). Germline V lookup: CDR1 ENHRY, CDR2 SYGVKD. V shed 4 bases and J shed 4 bases, with 11 bases lying between them. This CDR3 spans 13 amino acids. The CDR3 region is CAISGQSPYEQYF. Written as DNA, the CDR3 is TGTGCCATCAGTGGACAGTCACCATACGAGCAGTACTTC.

The chain joins TRBV20-1 to TRBJ2-1, with D uncertain. The CDR3 is 12 residues long. V was trimmed by 5 bases and J by 3 bases, leaving 8 bases between them. The germline V gene encodes CDR1 DFQATT and CDR2 SNEGSKA (reference sequence). The CDR3 bases are TGCAGTGCTGGGTCCCACTACAATGAGCAGTTCTTC. It codes for CSAGSHYNEQFF.

The table lists this clonotype with a few counts. This chain uses TRBV20-1 with TRBJ2-5, with 10 bases lining up with TRBD2. Germline trimming cut 1 base from V and 4 bases from J; bases unmatched to any gene: 3. Germline loops: CDR1 DFQATT, CDR2 SNEGSKA (reference sequence). The CDR3 extends over 14 amino acids. This chain's CDR3 is CSARVAGGGETQYF. CDR3 nucleotides: TGCAGTGCTAGAGTAGCGGGAGGTGGAGAGACCCAGTACTTC.

The chain recombines TRBV29-1 with TRBJ2-3; D uncertain. Germline V gene lookup returns CDR1 SQVTM and CDR2 ANQGSEA. The CDR3 has 12 amino acids. The V and J ends lost 4 bases and 2 bases respectively, with 7 bases between them. The CDR3 sequence: CSVGHYTDTQYF. The CDR3 DNA reads TGCAGCGTTGGCCATTACACAGATACGCAGTATTTT.

The rearrangement links TRBV12-3 or TRBV12-4 to TRBJ2-3, with a weak D call TRBD1 (5 bases). Deletions cut 6 bases from V and 11 bases from J, with 18 bases between. CDR3 size: 13 residues. The CDR3 DNA follows: TGTGCCAGCAGCCGACCAGACAGAGTAAAGCAGTATTTT. Its translation: CASSRPDRVKQYF.

This clonotype was seen more than once but under ten times. The rearrangement joins TRBV7-6 to TRBJ2-5; 14 nucleotides agree with TRBD2. V gave up 2 bases and J gave up 4 bases; unmatched junction bases: 6. This CDR3 spans 17 amino acids. Per the germline V gene, CDR1 is SGHVS and CDR2 is FNYEAQ. CDR3 region: CASSLTTSGRARETQYF. The CDR3, as DNA: TGTGCCAGCAGCTTAACGACTAGCGGGAGGGCGAGAGAGACCCAGTACTTC.

This clonotype showed up just a few times. The chain couples TRBV3-1 to TRBJ2-1; D is possibly TRBD2 (6 bases). Per the germline V gene, CDR1 is LGHDT and CDR2 is YNNKEL (reference sequence). The CDR3 covers 15 residues. V was clipped by 1 base and J by 8 bases, with 15 bases between them. The CDR3 region is CASSQGSAPGDEQFF. The CDR3 DNA is TGTGCCAGCAGCCAAGGGAGTGCCCCGGGGGATGAGCAGTTCTTC.

There are a few counts of this clonotype. The chain recombines TRBV12-3 or TRBV12-4 with TRBJ2-5; maybe TRBD2 (7 bases). The end of the DNA fits TRBJ2-7 better, so the J call may be wrong. The CDR3 totals 13 residues. This CDR3 is CASGGGSLNEQYF. CDR3 bases: TGTGCCAGCGGGGGCGGGAGTCTGAACGAGCAGTACTTC.

V is TRBV20-1 and J is TRBJ2-5; TRBD1 is a possible D gene (5 bases). The J call may be incorrect, as the DNA end agrees better with TRBJ2-1. This CDR3 spans 17 amino acids. Per germline, CDR1 DFQATT and CDR2 SNEGSKA (reference sequence). CDR3 nucleotides: TGCAGTGCTAGAGAGTCCCTGGGGCAGTCGATTGGGAATGAGCAGTTCTTC. It translates to CSARESLGQSIGNEQFF.

The sample holds a few counts of this clonotype. The chain is built from TRBV6-1 and TRBJ2-7, with 10 bases that match TRBD1. This CDR3 region has 15 residues. Looked up from germline, CDR1 is MNHNS and CDR2 is SASEGT. V gave up 4 bases and J gave up 3 bases; unmatched junction bases: 6. This CDR3 is CASSGRDRGVYEQYF. DNA of the CDR3: TGTGCCAGCAGTGGCCGGGACAGGGGTGTCTACGAGCAGTACTTC.

The rearrangement links TRBV5-1 to TRBJ1-5; 7 nucleotides line up with TRBD1. Germline V gene sequence: CDR1 SGHRS, CDR2 YFSETQ. J was trimmed by 1 base and V by 4 bases; bases with no gene match: 5. This CDR3 is built from 15 residues. The chain's CDR3 is CASSPDRASNQPQHF. The CDR3 bases are TGCGCCAGCAGCCCAGACAGGGCGAGCAATCAGCCCCAGCATTTT. Based on the CDR3 plus reference TRBV5-1 and TRBJ1-5, the full variable domain is KAGVTQTPRYLIKTRGQQVTLSCSPISGHRSVSWYQQTPGQGLQFLFEYFSETQRNKGNFPGRFSGRQFSNSRSEMNVSTLELGDSALYLCASSPDRASNQPQHFGDGTRLSIL.

This rearrangement joins TRBV3-1 to TRBJ2-5, with D possibly being TRBD2 (5 bases). Per the germline V gene, CDR1 is LGHDT and CDR2 is YNNKEL (reference sequence). The CDR3 consists of 14 residues. Trimming pared 2 bases from V and 5 bases from J, leaving 12 bases between. The CDR3 DNA follows: TGTGCCAGCAGCCAAAATGCGGGCCCGGAGACCCAGTACTTC. As protein: CASSQNAGPETQYF.

This chain joins TRBV12-3 or TRBV12-4 and TRBJ1-5; D call uncertain. Trimming removed 6 bases at V and 1 base at J, with 13 bases between. This CDR3 is 15 amino acids long. The CDR3 loop is CASSLSGRSNQPQHF. CDR3 DNA: TGTGCCAGCAGCCTGAGTGGGAGAAGCAATCAGCCCCAGCATTTT.

This clonotype was observed a handful of times. V gene TRBV19 combines with J gene TRBJ2-3, with a tentative D call TRBD1 (5 bases). The CDR3 is made up of 14 amino acids. CDR1 and CDR2 from the germline V gene are LNHDA and SQIVND (reference sequence). The ends were cut back, 3 bases at V and 5 bases at J, with 12 bases in the middle. CDR3 sequence: CASSISQGRDTQYF. The CDR3 bases are TGTGCCAGTAGTATTTCCCAGGGTAGAGATACGCAGTATTTT.

This clonotype turned up a few times. This sequence joins TRBV6-5 and TRBJ1-6; TRBD1 is a possible D gene (5 bases). V dropped 2 bases and J dropped 9 bases, with 11 bases sitting between them. The CDR3 loop spans 14 amino acids. Germline CDR1 is MNHEY and CDR2 is SVGAGI. CDR3 loop: CASSYKEGTSPLHF. For the CDR3, the DNA is TGTGCCAGCAGTTACAAGGAGGGGACTTCACCCCTCCACTTT.

This clonotype has just a few counts. V gene TRBV4-2 combines with J gene TRBJ2-5; TRBD2 aligns across 11 bases. Losses at the gene ends were 1 base for V and 5 bases for J; bases not matched to a gene: 15. Germline-derived CDR1 and CDR2 are LGHNA and YNFKEQ. The CDR3 runs 19 residues. The CDR3 region is CASSQALGSGGALGETQYF. CDR3 bases: TGTGCCAGCAGCCAAGCTCTGGGTAGCGGGGGGGCCTTGGGCGAGACCCAGTACTTC.

The chain employs TRBV12-3 or TRBV12-4 and TRBJ2-7; 8 positions agree with TRBD2. With V trimmed by 8 bases and J by 5 bases, 11 bases remained unmatched. The CDR3 contains 14 residues. The CDR3 loop reads CASLNGLAFHEQYF. In DNA form, the CDR3 reads TGTGCCAGCCTAAATGGACTAGCCTTTCACGAGCAGTACTTC.

This chain uses TRBV15 with TRBJ2-6; 8 bases are a match to TRBD1. The V gene's germline CDR1 is LNHNV and CDR2 YYDKDF (reference sequence). Trimming at V came to 0 bases and at J to 1 base, leaving 8 bases not matched to a gene. The CDR3 is 19 amino acids. This chain's CDR3 is CATSRDGGDRPSGANVLTF. The CDR3 DNA reads as TGTGCCACCAGCAGAGATGGAGGGGACAGGCCTTCTGGGGCCAACGTCCTGACTTTC.

J is TRBJ2-7 and V is TRBV5-6, with a weak D call TRBD2 (5 bases). The CDR3 runs 14 residues. The V gene lost 3 bases and the J gene lost 1 base, with 11 bases spanning the gap. CDR1 and CDR2 (germline): SGHDT, YYEEEE. The chain's CDR3 is CASSSLRGSYEQYF. CDR3 bases: TGTGCCAGCAGCTCCCTTCGGGGATCCTACGAGCAGTACTTC.

The rearrangement joins TRBV6-1 to TRBJ2-6; 10 nucleotides agree with TRBD1. The germline V gene has CDR1 MNHNS and CDR2 SASEGT. Unmatched junction bases numbered 11, after V lost 6 bases and J lost 0 bases. The CDR3 extends over 19 amino acids. The CDR3 spells CASRSPLRTGGSGANVLTF. CDR3 in DNA: TGTGCCAGCAGGTCCCCCCTCAGGACAGGGGGCTCTGGGGCCAACGTCCTGACTTTC.

This chain connects TRBV7-9 to TRBJ2-7; no clear D gene. The CDR3 has 13 amino acids. Per germline, CDR1 SEHNR and CDR2 FQNEAQ (reference sequence). V lost 5 bases, J lost 1 base, and 9 bases lay in between. CDR3 loop: CASSVIRSYEQYF. CDR3 coding DNA: TGTGCCAGCAGCGTAATTAGGTCCTACGAGCAGTACTTC.